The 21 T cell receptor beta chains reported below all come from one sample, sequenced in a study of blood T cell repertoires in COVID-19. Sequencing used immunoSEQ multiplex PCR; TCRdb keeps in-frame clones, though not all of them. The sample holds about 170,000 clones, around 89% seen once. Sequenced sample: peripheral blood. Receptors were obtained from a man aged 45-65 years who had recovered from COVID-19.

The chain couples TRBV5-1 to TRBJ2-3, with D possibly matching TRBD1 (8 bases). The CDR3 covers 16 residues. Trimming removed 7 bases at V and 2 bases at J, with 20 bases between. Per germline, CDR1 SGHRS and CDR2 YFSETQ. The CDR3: CASGLNRGGHTDTQYF. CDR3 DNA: TGCGCCAGCGGCCTTAACAGGGGGGGACACACAGATACGCAGTATTTT.

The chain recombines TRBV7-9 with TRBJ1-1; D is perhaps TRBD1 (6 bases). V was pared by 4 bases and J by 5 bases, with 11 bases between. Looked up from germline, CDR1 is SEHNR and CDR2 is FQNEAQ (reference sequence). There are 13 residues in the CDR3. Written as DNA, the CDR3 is TGTGCCAGCAGCTCAACACAGGGTACTGAAGCTTTCTTT. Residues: CASSSTQGTEAFF.

CDR3 residues: CATSNKWAGDGYTF. The DNA for the CDR3 is TGTGCCACCAGCAACAAGTGGGCAGGGGACGGCTACACCTTC. V and J are TRBV15 and TRBJ1-2; D may be TRBD1 (6 bases). Germline V CDR1 and CDR2: LNHNV, YYDKDF (reference sequence). V was clipped by 4 bases and J by 8 bases, with 17 bases between them. The CDR3 sequence is 14 residues long.

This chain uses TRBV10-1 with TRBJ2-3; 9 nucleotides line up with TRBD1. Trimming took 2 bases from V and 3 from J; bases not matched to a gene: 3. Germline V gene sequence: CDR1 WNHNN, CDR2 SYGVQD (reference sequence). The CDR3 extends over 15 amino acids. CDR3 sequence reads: CASSEGTGRTDTQYF. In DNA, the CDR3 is TGCGCCAGCAGTGAGGGGACAGGGAGAACAGATACGCAGTATTTT.

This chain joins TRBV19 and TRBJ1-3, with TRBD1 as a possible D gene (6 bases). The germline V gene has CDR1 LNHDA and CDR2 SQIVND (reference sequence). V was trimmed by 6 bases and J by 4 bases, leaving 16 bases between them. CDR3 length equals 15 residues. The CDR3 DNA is TGTGCCAGTAGGAGGACAGCCCGGGGCGGAAACACCATATATTTT. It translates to CASRRTARGGNTIYF.

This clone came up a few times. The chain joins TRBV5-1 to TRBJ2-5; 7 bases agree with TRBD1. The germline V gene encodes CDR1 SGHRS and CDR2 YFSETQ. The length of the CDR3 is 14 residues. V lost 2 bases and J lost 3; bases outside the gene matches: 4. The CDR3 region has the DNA TGCGCCAGCAGCTTAAGACAGGGAAAAGAGACCCAGTACTTC. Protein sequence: CASSLRQGKETQYF.

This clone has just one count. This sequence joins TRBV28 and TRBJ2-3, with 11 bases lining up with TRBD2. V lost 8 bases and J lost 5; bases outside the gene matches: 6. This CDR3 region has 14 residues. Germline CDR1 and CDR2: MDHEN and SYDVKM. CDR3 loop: CASRLAGSGDTQYF. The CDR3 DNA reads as TGTGCCAGCCGACTAGCGGGGTCCGGAGATACGCAGTATTTT. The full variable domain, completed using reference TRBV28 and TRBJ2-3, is DVKVTQSSRYLVKRTGEKVFLECVQDMDHENMFWYRQDPGLGLRLIYFSYDVKMKEKGDIPEGYSVSREKKERFSLILESASTNQTSMYLCASRLAGSGDTQYFGPGTRLTVL.

CDR3 DNA sequence: TGCGCCAGCAGACAGGACCTAGCGGGAGGGCTTGGAAACATTCAGTACTTC. Protein product: CASRQDLAGGLGNIQYF. V is TRBV5-1 and J is TRBJ2-4, with 12 bases that match TRBD2. Germline V gene data show CDR1 as SGHRS and CDR2 as YFSETQ. The CDR3 totals 17 residues. J gave up 6 bases and V 5 bases, and 12 bases lay outside the gene matches. Supplemented by reference TRBV5-1 and TRBJ2-4, the full variable domain reads KAGVTQTPRYLIKTRGQQVTLSCSPISGHRSVSWYQQTPGQGLQFLFEYFSETQRNKGNFPGRFSGRQFSNSRSEMNVSTLELGDSALYLCASRQDLAGGLGNIQYFGAGTRLSVL.

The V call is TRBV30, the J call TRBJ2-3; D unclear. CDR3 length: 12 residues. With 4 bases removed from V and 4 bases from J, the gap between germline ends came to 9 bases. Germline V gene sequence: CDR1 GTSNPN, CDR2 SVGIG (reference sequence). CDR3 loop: CAWNPHSDTQYF. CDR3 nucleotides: TGTGCCTGGAACCCCCACTCAGATACGCAGTATTTT. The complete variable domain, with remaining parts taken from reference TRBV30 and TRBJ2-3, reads SQTIHQWPATLVQPVGSPLSLECTVEGTSNPNLYWYRQAAGRGLQLLFYSVGIGQISSEVPQNLSASRPQDRQFILSSKKLLLSDSGFYLCAWNPHSDTQYFGPGTRLTVL.

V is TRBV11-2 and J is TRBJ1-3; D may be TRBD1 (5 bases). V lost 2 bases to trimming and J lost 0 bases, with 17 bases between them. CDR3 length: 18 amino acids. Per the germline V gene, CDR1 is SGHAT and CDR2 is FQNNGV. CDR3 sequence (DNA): TGTGCCAGCAGCTTATTACAGGCTTGGCCTTTCTCTGGAAACACCATATATTTT. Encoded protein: CASSLLQAWPFSGNTIYF.

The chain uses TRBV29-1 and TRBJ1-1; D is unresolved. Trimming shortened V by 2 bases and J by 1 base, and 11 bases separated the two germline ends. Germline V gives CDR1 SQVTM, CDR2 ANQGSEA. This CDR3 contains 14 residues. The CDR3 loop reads CSVELRMGNTEAFF. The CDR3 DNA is TGCAGCGTTGAACTCAGGATGGGGAACACTGAAGCTTTCTTT.

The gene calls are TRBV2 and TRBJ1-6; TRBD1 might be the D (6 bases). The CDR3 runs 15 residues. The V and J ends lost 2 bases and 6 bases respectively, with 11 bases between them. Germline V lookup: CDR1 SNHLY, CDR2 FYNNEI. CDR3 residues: CASSEQGYGNSPLHF. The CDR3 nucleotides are TGTGCCAGCAGTGAACAGGGGTACGGTAATTCACCCCTCCACTTT.

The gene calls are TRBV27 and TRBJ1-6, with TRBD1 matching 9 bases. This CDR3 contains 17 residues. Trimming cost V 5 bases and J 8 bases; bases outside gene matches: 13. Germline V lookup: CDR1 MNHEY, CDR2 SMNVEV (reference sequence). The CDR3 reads CASSPESRDRVHSPLHF. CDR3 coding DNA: TGTGCCAGCAGTCCAGAATCCCGGGACAGGGTCCATTCACCCCTCCACTTT.

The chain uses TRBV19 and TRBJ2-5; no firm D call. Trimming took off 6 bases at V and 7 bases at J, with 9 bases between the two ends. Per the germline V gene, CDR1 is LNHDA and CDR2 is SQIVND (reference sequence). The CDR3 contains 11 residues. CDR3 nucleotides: TGTGCCAGTAGCTCCTCCGTGACCCAGTACTTC. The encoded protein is CASSSSVTQYF. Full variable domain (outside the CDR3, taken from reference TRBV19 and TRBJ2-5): DGGITQSPKYLFRKEGQNVTLSCEQNLNHDAMYWYRQDPGQGLRLIYYSQIVNDFQKGDIAEGYSVSREKKESFPLTVTSAQKNPTAFYLCASSSSVTQYFGPGTRLLVL.

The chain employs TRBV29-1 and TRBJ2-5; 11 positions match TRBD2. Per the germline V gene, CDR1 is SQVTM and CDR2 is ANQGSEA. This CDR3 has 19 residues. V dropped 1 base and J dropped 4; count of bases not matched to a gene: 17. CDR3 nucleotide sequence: TGCAGCGTTGAAGGGTCCGCTAGCGGGGGGACCCCGGGTGGAGAGACCCAGTACTTC. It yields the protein CSVEGSASGGTPGGETQYF.

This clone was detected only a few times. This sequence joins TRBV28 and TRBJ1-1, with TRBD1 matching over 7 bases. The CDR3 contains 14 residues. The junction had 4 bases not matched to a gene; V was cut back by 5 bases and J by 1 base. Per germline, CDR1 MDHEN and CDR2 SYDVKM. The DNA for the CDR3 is TGTGCCAGCAGTGGGTACAGGGGGAACACTGAAGCTTTCTTT. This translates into CASSGYRGNTEAFF.

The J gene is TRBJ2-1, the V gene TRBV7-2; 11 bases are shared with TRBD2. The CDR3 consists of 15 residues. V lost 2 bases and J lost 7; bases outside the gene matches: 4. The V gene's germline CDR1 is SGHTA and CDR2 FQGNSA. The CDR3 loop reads CASSLIAGGPNEQFF. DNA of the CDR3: TGTGCCAGCAGCTTAATAGCGGGAGGGCCGAATGAGCAGTTCTTC.

CDR3 loop: CASSPPGQGYEQYF. The CDR3 nucleotides read TGTGCCAGCAGCCCACCGGGACAGGGCTACGAGCAGTACTTC. The chain carries TRBV7-2 and TRBJ2-7; 9 bases map to TRBD1. Unmatched junction bases numbered 5, after V lost 5 bases and J lost 3 bases. Germline lookup yields CDR1 SGHTA and CDR2 FQGNSA. This CDR3 has 14 residues. The complete variable domain, with remaining parts taken from reference TRBV7-2 and TRBJ2-7, reads GAGVSQSPSNKVTEKGKDVELRCDPISGHTALYWYRQSLGQGLEFLIYFQGNSAPDKSGLPSDRFSAERTGGSVSTLTIQRTQQEDSAVYLCASSPPGQGYEQYFGPGTRLTVT.

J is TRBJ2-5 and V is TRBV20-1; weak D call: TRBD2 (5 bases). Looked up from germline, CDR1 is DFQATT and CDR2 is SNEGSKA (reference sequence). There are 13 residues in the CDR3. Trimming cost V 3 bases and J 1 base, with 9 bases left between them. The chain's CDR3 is CSASKGLQETQYF. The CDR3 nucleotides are TGCAGTGCTAGTAAAGGACTCCAAGAGACCCAGTACTTC.

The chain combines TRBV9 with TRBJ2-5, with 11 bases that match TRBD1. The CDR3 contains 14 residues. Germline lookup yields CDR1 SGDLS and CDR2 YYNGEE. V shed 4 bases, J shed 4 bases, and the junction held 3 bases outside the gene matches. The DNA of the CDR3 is TGTGCCAGCAGCACGGGGACAGGGGGAGAGACCCAGTACTTC. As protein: CASSTGTGGETQYF.

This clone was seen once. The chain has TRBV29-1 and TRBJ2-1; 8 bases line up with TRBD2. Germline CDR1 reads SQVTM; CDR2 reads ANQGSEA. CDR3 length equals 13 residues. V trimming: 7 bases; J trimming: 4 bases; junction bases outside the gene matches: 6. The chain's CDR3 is CSAVLAAYNEQFF. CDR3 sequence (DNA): TGCAGCGCCGTACTAGCGGCGTACAATGAGCAGTTCTTC.